This T cell receptor (beta chain) was profiled in a study of CD8 T cells in Susac syndrome. Study-level results: The study's TCR sequencing and HLA analysis drew on a certain number of individuals. That number was acknowledged as relatively small.

High-throughput TCR beta sequencing covered peripheral CD8+ and CD4+ T cells. With random hexamers, 0.5 to 1 ug RNA was reverse transcribed. TCRdb recomputed calls from the immunoSEQ multiplex PCR reads with MiXCR, one row per CDR3 protein. The sample has roughly 400,000 distinct CDR3 sequences, 75% to 90% seen once. The CDR3 runs 13 residues. Germline CDR1 and CDR2: SEHNR and FQNEAQ (reference sequence). Trimming removed 4 bases at V and 7 bases at J, with 13 bases between. About this clonotype itself: Its antigen is not known.

Input material: CD8+ T cells from PBMCs. The origin of this receptor is a human donor with multiple sclerosis. V is TRBV7-9 and J is TRBJ1-2; maybe TRBD1 (5 bases). CDR3: CASSSTRGVGYTF. The CDR3 region has the DNA TGTGCCAGCAGCTCCACGCGGGGGGTTGGCTACACCTTC. Based on the CDR3 plus reference TRBV7-9 and TRBJ1-2, the full variable domain is DTGVSQNPRHKITKRGQNVTFRCDPISEHNRLYWYRQTLGQGPEFLTYFQNEAQLEKSRLLSDRFSAERPKGSFSTLEIQRTEQGDSAMYLCASSSTRGVGYTFGSGTRLTVV.